This TCR beta chain is from a study of cytomegalovirus exposure and HLA in healthy donors (TCRdb year 2017). For the study in its entirety: An earlier analysis of roughly 630 of the donors reported about 290 Gb of sequence data and around 120 million unique TCR beta sequences from some 180 million T cells. About 280 gigabases of sequencing data and roughly 90 million unique TCR sequences were included in an early release covering about 620 HLA-typed donors. Of the approximately 370 genotyped donors, less than 90% were placed in the genetic ancestry cluster associated with self-reported Caucasian donors. The study aimed to test whether signatures of past pathogen exposure could be identified by cataloging public T cell receptors. The T cell repertoires of around 730 subjects were profiled by immunosequencing and related to cytomegalovirus serostatus. Besides the first cohort of more than 650 subjects, a separate validation cohort made up of over 95 different subjects was used. To predict cytomegalovirus infection status, the study combined high-throughput TCR immunosequencing, statistical association of individual TCRs with disease status, and machine learning. In a later analysis, previously published TCR beta repertoires from 500 to 750 donors were re-analyzed and high-resolution HLA genotyping was added so that TCR occurrence patterns could be studied. Rather than using new phenotypic data, the later analysis identified candidate immune exposures from TCR beta sequences and from how often those sequences occurred across donors. To decide whether each TCR beta V gene segment behaved as functional or pseudogenic, an earlier analysis of some 540 of the donors relied on high-throughput TCR beta sequencing. Alongside the repertoire data, information on donor age, sex, ethnicity and CMV serostatus was compiled. Genome-wide SNP genotypes for about 65% of the roughly 700 donors were used in a later genetic analysis, which treated that subset as a discovery cohort. Every discovery cohort repertoire had been produced on one sequencing platform. Class I and class II HLA loci were covered by the typing at four-digit resolution. Typing coverage varied by locus: about 620-640 donors for A, B, C, DRB1 and DQB1; about 520 for DQA1; more than 600 for DPA1; approximately 490 for DPB1. Four to six DR-DQ haplotypes were handled as single units for association and clustering because linkage in the cohort was strong. Among 350 to 400 genotyped donors of the cohort, an average of approximately 240,000 unique TCR beta nucleotide sequences were sequenced per donor, roughly a sixth of them non-productive. Study-level results and caveats: In this cohort, only TCR beta chains were sequenced, and detectable features were limited by the absence of alpha or paired-chain data. Linkage disequilibrium might explain the correlated functional status among segregating V segments, but an unknown experimental factor could not be ruled out. Compared with the roughly 710-donor mean, donors in an Asian-associated ancestry cluster had fewer N-insertions in productive TCRs, according to a later genetic analysis. According to a later analysis, TCR association rates differed among HLA loci, with DRB1 alleles showing the most associated TCRs and HLA-C alleles showing the fewest. In a later analysis, HLA-associated TCR beta chains showed more clonal expansion and lower generation probabilities than non-associated chains that were equally common. Because counts were too low, 15 or so rarely observed V segments, including chromosome 9 orphons, were excluded from the earlier analysis of several hundred of the donors. In an earlier analysis of some 500 of the donors, most TCR beta V segments appeared in productive rearrangements about 90% or about 30% of the time, broadly matching IMGT annotations. Specific HLA alleles were associated with more than 15,000 TCR beta sequences at a false discovery rate of 0.05 in a later analysis. V-gene and J-gene trimming of TCR beta chains was associated with a missense DCLRE1C variant in a later genetic analysis, and the association was replicated in an independent cohort. Because some donors lacked HLA typing at each locus, the association tests relied only on the typed subset. A total of fewer than 200 TCR beta chains were listed by the study as associated with cytomegalovirus. Sequencing depth was assumed to be roughly uniform across donors in the presence/absence analyses, though that assumption may not hold. A further reported finding was that TCR beta sequences accurately predicted the HLA-A and HLA-B alleles for most subjects in the first cohort. According to a later analysis, most CMV-associated TCR beta chains appeared to be HLA-restricted, and the HLA associations seemed to be driven largely by CMV exposure. In a later analysis, several top co-occurrence clusters were reported to appear linked to parvovirus B19, influenza, CMV and Epstein-Barr virus. Across donors, most TCR sequences were observed very rarely, whereas some public TCRs were present in many individuals. The only immune exposure information available for the cohort was CMV serostatus. The classifier was reported to diagnose cytomegalovirus status with high specificity and sensitivity in both the original and validation cohorts. The authors suggested that the approach could potentially be extended to other disease states and immunological phenotypes. A cluster of highly shared sequence variants was judged likely to be a technical artifact of the sequencing pipeline. When HLA alleles, especially DR and DQ, strongly co-occurred, attributing TCR associations to individual alleles was difficult. In vitro tests confirmed that three of the cytomegalovirus-associated TCR beta chains recognize cytomegalovirus antigens.

Receptors were amplified or captured by the immunoSEQ multiplex PCR assay. A mixture of 60 forward primers for TCR Vbeta segments and 13 reverse primers for TCR Jbeta segments was used in the multiplex PCR. A multiplex PCR assay on genomic DNA amplified the CDR3 region of rearranged TCR beta genes. The amplified TCR beta libraries were sequenced on the Illumina HiSeq System as 87-base-pair reads. The paper's processing steps were these. Across the 666 repertoires, a later analysis counted 60 million to 90 million unique TCR beta chains, 9.5 million to 13 million of which were shared by at least two donors. To remove PCR and sequencing errors, raw reads were error-corrected and collapsed into unique sequences using a nearest-neighbor algorithm that merged closely related sequences. Alignment of CDR3 sequences to IMGT reference sequences was used to assign V, D and J gene segments. Each retained sequence needed at least a six-nucleotide match to both a V gene segment and a J gene segment. Rearrangements were called productive when the CDR3 lacked stop codons and stayed in frame with V and J; all others were non-productive. Following IMGT convention, CDR3 was defined as the stretch from the second conserved V-encoded cysteine up to the conserved J-encoded phenylalanine. Sequences without an unambiguous match to a single V gene segment were excluded from the earlier analysis of several hundred of the donors. An earlier analysis of a few hundred of the donors called V segments functional above 56.7% productive rearrangements and segregating when the between-donor standard deviation exceeded 5%. A statistical classification framework was developed to diagnose cytomegalovirus status using the catalog of TCR beta chain sequences. In a later analysis, V and J genes were assigned by comparing TCR nucleotide sequences against IMGT/GENE-DB human TR gene sequences. The TCRdist pipeline was used in a later analysis to assign CDR3 sequences and most-parsimonious VDJ recombination scenarios. In a later analysis, each TCR beta chain was defined by its CDR3 amino acid sequence together with its V-gene family, and reads lacking a unique V-gene family were excluded. As a way to deal with suspected cross-contamination and a sequencing artifact, a later analysis dropped nearly 600 nucleotide sequences that were highly shared and had low generation probability. In a later analysis, a clonal expansion index for each public chain was calculated from normalized within-repertoire ranks of inferred template counts. Generation probabilities in a later analysis came from a VDJ recombination model fitted to out-of-frame rearrangements, and those results were checked against IGoR. Hypergeometric tests were used in a later analysis to score TCR-TCR, TCR-HLA and TCR-CMV co-occurrence, with a repertoire-size bias correction applied to the TCR pairs. False discovery rates were estimated in a later analysis by permuting HLA or CMV assignments 20 times. In a later analysis, co-occurring TCRs were grouped using DBSCAN, with TCRdist sequence similarity added in when clustering inside HLA-allele-positive subsets. For co-occurrence clustering, repertoires with fewer than 30,000 or more than 120,000 public chains were excluded, along with roughly five repertoires with anomalous nucleotide sharing. Sourced from immuneACCESS, this table was stored by TCRdb with only in-frame sequences that have V and J called. A share of the clones is absent; for the studies checked, an unresolved V gene accounts for under half, and the remainder has no known explanation. D and trimming were read from the DNA, whereas the V and J calls and clone size are those reported in that table. The sample table records about 110,000 clones; about four fifths of these occur just once. Nearly 2.5% of the sample lies in the top ten.

Remarks on this clone: Its antigen is still unknown. Nothing much larger sits one base from this clone, and base qualities are not available.

The cohort was made up of roughly 670 healthy bone marrow donors. Cohort members were all nominally healthy when sampled, although unrecorded immune exposures were likely present. The donor tested CMV seronegative and was one of the 352 seronegative cohort members. Every donor gave a peripheral blood sample, and the peripheral blood mononuclear cells from that sample were used for TCR beta sequencing. Genomic DNA extraction from the blood cell samples was performed with the Qiagen DNeasy Blood Extraction Kit. This clonotype was sampled from a woman aged 18-29 years in good health and CMV-seronegative. Source material: PBMCs.

The DNA sequence is TGTGCCAGCAGCTTAGGAGTTGCAGGTGTACCTGGAAACACCATATATTTT. Its coded protein is CASSLGVAGVPGNTIYF. Rearrangement joined TRBV7-2 to TRBJ1-3, with no reliable assignment of the D segment. Deletion took 1 base off V and 2 bases off J, with a span of 15 bases between the germline ends. CDR1 is given as SGHTA and CDR2 as FQGNSA, both from the germline V gene. Including cysteine and phenylalanine, the CDR3 has 17 amino acids. The read is trimmed to its CDR3 DNA, 51 bases read in frame from base 1.